Reported below is one T cell receptor (beta chain). The antigen is unknown. Germline CDR1 is SGHAT and CDR2 is FQNNGV. V shed 5 bases and J shed 2 bases, with 16 bases lying between them. The CDR3 contains 16 residues. A modified ARM-PCR protocol with three rounds of nested PCR amplified TCRbeta. TCRdb independently ran MiXCR on the multiplex PCR reads; one entry per CDR3 protein. The sample includes tens of thousands of distinct CDR3 sequences, roughly 60% seen only once; the top ten take 30%. The data are from a study of tumor and adjacent non-tumor tissue in lung cancer. Overall study context: Patients comprised eleven to twelve adenocarcinoma, a couple of squamous cell carcinoma and 1 small cell lung cancer. Stage I to III disease affected about nine men and 5 women aged roughly 30 to 76. Millions of productive TCRbeta reads were obtained per sample on average.

This sample's RNA came from whole unsorted tissue. Distant lung tissue was collected more than 3 cm away from the tumor edge. Broader study findings: Significantly higher TCR diversity was found in tumor than normal lung.

The TCR was taken from a woman aged 70-85 years with non-small cell lung cancer. Sequenced: distant non-tumor lung tissue. This rearrangement joins TRBV11-2 to TRBJ1-3; weak D call: TRBD1 (5 bases). The CDR3 here is CASSVSSGTTGNTIYF. CDR3 DNA: TGTGCCAGCAGCGTGAGTTCAGGGACTACTGGAAACACCATATATTTT. Combining the CDR3 with reference TRBV11-2 and TRBJ1-3 gives the whole variable domain EAGVAQSPRYKIIEKRQSVAFWCNPISGHATLYWYQQILGQGPKLLIQFQNNGVVDDSQLPKDRFSAERLKGVDSTLKIQPAKLEDSAVYLCASSVSSGTTGNTIYFGEGSWLTVV.